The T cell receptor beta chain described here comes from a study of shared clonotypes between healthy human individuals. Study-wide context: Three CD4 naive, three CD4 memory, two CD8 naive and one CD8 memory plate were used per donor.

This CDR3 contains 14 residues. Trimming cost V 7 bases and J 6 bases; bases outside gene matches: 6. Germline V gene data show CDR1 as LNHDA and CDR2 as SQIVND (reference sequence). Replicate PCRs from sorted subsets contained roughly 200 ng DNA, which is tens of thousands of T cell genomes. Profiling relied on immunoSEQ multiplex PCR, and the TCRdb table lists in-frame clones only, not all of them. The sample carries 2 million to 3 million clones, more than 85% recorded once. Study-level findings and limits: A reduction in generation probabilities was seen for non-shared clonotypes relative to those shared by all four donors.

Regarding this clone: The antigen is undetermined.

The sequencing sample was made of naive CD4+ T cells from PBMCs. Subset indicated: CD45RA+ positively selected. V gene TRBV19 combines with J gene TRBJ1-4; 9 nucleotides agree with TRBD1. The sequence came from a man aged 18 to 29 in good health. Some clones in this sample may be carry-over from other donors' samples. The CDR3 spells CASTMTGGYEKLFF. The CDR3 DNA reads TGTGCCAGTACCATGACAGGGGGATATGAAAAACTGTTTTTT.